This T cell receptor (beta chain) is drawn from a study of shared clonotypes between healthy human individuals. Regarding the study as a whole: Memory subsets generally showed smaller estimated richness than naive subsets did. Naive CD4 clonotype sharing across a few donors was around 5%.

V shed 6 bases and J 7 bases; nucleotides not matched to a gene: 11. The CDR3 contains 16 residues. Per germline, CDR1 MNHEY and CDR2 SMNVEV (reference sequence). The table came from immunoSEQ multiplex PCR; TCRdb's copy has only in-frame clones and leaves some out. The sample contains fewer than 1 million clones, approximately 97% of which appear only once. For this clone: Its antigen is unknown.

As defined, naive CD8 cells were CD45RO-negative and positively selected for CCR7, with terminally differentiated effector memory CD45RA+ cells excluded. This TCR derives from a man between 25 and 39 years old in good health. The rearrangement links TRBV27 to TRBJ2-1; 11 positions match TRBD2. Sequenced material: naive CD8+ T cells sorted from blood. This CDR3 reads CASSPPLAGVRNEQFF. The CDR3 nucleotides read TGTGCCAGCAGCCCCCCACTAGCGGGAGTTAGGAATGAGCAGTTCTTC.